This TCR beta chain was sequenced for a study of T cell responses to AZD1222 COVID-19 vaccine. Whole-study findings and limits: Only five to seven AZD1222 recipients tested seropositive at baseline. Repertoires were obtained only post-peak T cell response.

Sequencing was performed with immunoSEQ multiplex PCR; in TCRdb, only in-frame clones are kept and a portion is missing. The sample has 50,000 to 75,000 clones, approximately 92% seen once. This CDR3 has 14 residues. Germline V CDR1 and CDR2: SGDLS, YYNGEE. Trimming took 3 bases from V and 5 from J, leaving 11 bases between them. Note on this clone: What it recognizes is unknown.

Analysis merged second doses at about 4 or about 12 weeks. The sequencing here drew on peripheral blood, taken 28 days after the second AZD1222 dose. The TCR sequence derives from an adult who received the AZD1222 COVID-19 vaccine. This sequence joins TRBV9 and TRBJ2-2; tentative D call: TRBD1 (5 bases). CDR3 protein: CASSAQVGTGELFF. CDR3 DNA: TGTGCCAGCAGCGCACAGGTAGGGACCGGGGAGCTGTTTTTT.